The text below deals with one T cell receptor beta chain. Its antigen is unidentified. The sequenced cases were selected for having the highest brain T cell transcript signatures. The CDR3 is 16 amino acids. The V segment lost 4 bases and the J segment 0 bases; nucleotides outside the gene matches: 7. Germline values: CDR1 SGHRS, CDR2 YFSETQ. The data were taken from a study of brain T cells in children with intractable seizures. TCRdb's table, derived via immunoSEQ multiplex PCR, lists solely in-frame clones and lacks some. The sample lists about 76,000 clones, about 92% occurring once. Whole-study results and caveats: Only CDR3 sequence similarity suggested viral specificity, without known HCMV serostatus.

The sequenced sample was peripheral blood, obtained at surgery. The receptor comes from a boy in the first two years of life with tuberous sclerosis and intractable seizures. This chain joins TRBV5-1 and TRBJ2-5; 9 bases fit TRBD1. The CDR3 sequence is CASSPTGTGNQETQYF. In DNA form, the CDR3 reads TGCGCCAGCAGCCCAACCGGGACAGGGAACCAAGAGACCCAGTACTTC.